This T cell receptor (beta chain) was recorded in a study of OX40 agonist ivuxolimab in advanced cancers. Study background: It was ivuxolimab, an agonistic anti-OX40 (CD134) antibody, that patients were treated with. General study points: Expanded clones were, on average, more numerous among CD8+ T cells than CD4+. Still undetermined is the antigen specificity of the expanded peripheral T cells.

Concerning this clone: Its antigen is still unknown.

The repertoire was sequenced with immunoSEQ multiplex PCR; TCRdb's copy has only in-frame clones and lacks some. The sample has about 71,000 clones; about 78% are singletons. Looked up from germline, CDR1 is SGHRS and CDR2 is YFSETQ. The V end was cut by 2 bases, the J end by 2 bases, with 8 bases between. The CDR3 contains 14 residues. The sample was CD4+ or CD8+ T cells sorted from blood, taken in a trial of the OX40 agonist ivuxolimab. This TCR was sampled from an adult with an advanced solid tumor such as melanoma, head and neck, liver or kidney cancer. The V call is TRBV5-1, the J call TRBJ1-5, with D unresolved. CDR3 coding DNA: TGCGCCAGCAGCTTTGGGGAGCGCAATCAGCCCCAGCATTTT. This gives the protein CASSFGERNQPQHF.